Listed below are T cell receptor beta chains from one sample, sequenced in a study of T cell responses to AZD1222 COVID-19 vaccine. Using immunoSEQ multiplex PCR, the repertoire was profiled, and TCRdb retains in-frame clones only, with some absent. The sample contains 150,000 to 200,000 clones, just over 85% of which appear only once. The sample in question was peripheral blood, obtained on day 0 of AZD1222 vaccination. The receptors shown here come from an adult in good health. The CDR3 runs from the conserved cysteine through the conserved F or W. D genes are given only for firm matches. Only part of the rows carry a size: once, few, many, or a class if the clone is expanded.

clone_size	v_call	d_call	j_call	cdr3_nt	cdr3_aa
-	TRBV7-3	-	TRBJ2-1	TGTGCCAGCAGCTTCGCATACTACAATGAGCAGTTCTTC	CASSFAYYNEQFF
-	TRBV29-1	-	TRBJ1-1	TGCAGCGTGGCTTTCGGGATGAACACTGAAGCTTTCTTT	CSVAFGMNTEAFF
-	TRBV7-3	-	TRBJ1-1	TGTGCCAGCAGCTTAACTGGGGCAGGAGCGAACACTGAAGCTTTCTTT	CASSLTGAGANTEAFF
-	TRBV19	-	TRBJ1-6	TGTGCCAGTAAGACTACAAATTCACCCCTCCACTTT	CASKTTNSPLHF
-	TRBV6-2/TRBV6-3	TRBD1	TRBJ1-1	TGTGCCAGCAGTGATCCGACTCGACAGGGTCGGACTGAAGCTTTCTTT	CASSDPTRQGRTEAFF
-	TRBV7-9	-	TRBJ1-3	TGTGCCAGCAGCTTAGCGGCAGGCTCAGGATACACCATATATTTT	CASSLAAGSGYTIYF
-	TRBV10-3	-	TRBJ2-2	TGTGCCATCAGTGAGGTAAAGAGAGGTATGACCGGGGAGCTGTTTTTT	CAISEVKRGMTGELFF
-	TRBV11-1	-	TRBJ1-3	TGTGCCAGCAGCTCAAAAAAACAGGTTGCCGGAAACACCATATATTTT	CASSSKKQVAGNTIYF
once	TRBV3-1/TRBV3-2	-	TRBJ1-6	TGTGCCAGCAGCCCTCCAGGCGGGGTCGGTTCACCCCTCCACTTT	CASSPPGGVGSPLHF
-	TRBV7-3	TRBD2	TRBJ2-1	TGTGCCAGCAGCTGGAGGACAGCGGGGGGGCCCAATGAGCAGTTCTTC	CASSWRTAGGPNEQFF
-	TRBV6-6	-	TRBJ2-5	TGTGCCAGCAGTTCCCCGGGACACGGACAAGAGACCCAGTACTTC	CASSSPGHGQETQYF
-	TRBV5-8	-	TRBJ2-5	TGTGCCAGCAAGACAGCGGGCGAGACCCAGTACTTC	CASKTAGETQYF
-	TRBV4-3	TRBD1	TRBJ2-7	TGCGCCAGCAGCCAAGACTTGGACAGGGCCGTCGAGCAGTACTTC	CASSQDLDRAVEQYF
-	TRBV21-1	-	TRBJ2-1	TGTGCCAGCAGCATACGCTGGACAGGGTACTCCTACAATGAGCAGTTCTTC	CASSIRWTGYSYNEQFF
once	TRBV5-6	-	TRBJ1-4	TGTGCCAGCAGCGGATACAGGGCCGGTAATGAAAAACTGTTTTTT	CASSGYRAGNEKLFF
-	TRBV28	TRBD1	TRBJ2-1	TGTGCCAGCAGTTTCTGGACAGGGGGTAACAATGAGCAGTTCTTC	CASSFWTGGNNEQFF
-	TRBV6-2/TRBV6-3	-	TRBJ2-7	TGTGCCAGCAGTTACTCAAGGACGGGGGCCCGGGGGGAGCAGTACTTC	CASSYSRTGARGEQYF
few	TRBV28	TRBD1	TRBJ1-2	TGTGCCAGCAGTTTGGGAGGGGGCGGAGGTGGCTACACCTTC	CASSLGGGGGGYTF
once	TRBV9	-	TRBJ1-1	TGTGCCAGCAGCGTGGAAGGCGGGACATCTGGACTGAACACTGAAGCTTTCTTT	CASSVEGGTSGLNTEAFF
once	TRBV4-1	-	TRBJ2-2	TGCGCCAGCAGCCAAGATCGTCGGGGGTATACCGGGGAGCTGTTTTTT	CASSQDRRGYTGELFF
few	TRBV5-1	TRBD1	TRBJ1-5	TGCGCCAGCAGCTTGCGGAGGACAGGCGCTCAGCCCCAGCATTTT	CASSLRRTGAQPQHF
-	TRBV29-1	-	TRBJ1-1	TGCAGCGGCTCGGGGGGTACTGAAGCTTTCTTT	CSGSGGTEAFF
-	TRBV6-5	TRBD1	TRBJ2-5	TGTGCCAGCAGCGAGGGACAGGCTGGGGGGGAGACCCAGTACTTC	CASSEGQAGGETQYF
few	TRBV19	-	TRBJ1-2	TGTGCCAGTGCCCCCCTGGGGAGCTATGGCTACACCTTC	CASAPLGSYGYTF
-	TRBV25-1	TRBD1	TRBJ1-6	TGTGCCAGCAGTGAATCCACAGGGGATAATTCACCCCTCCACTTT	CASSESTGDNSPLHF
-	TRBV10-3	-	TRBJ2-7	TGTGCCATCAGTGAGAATTACGAGCAGTACTTC	CAISENYEQYF
-	TRBV28	TRBD2	TRBJ2-7	TGTGCCAGCAGGCTGGGAACTGGGGGGGACGAGCAGTACTTC	CASRLGTGGDEQYF
-	TRBV21-1	-	TRBJ1-2	TGTGCCAGCAGCGGGACAGGCTATGGCTACACCTTC	CASSGTGYGYTF
-	TRBV2	TRBD2	TRBJ2-1	TGTGCCAGCAGCAACTTGGGGGGACTAGTCTCCCGCGACAATGAGCAGTTCTTC	CASSNLGGLVSRDNEQFF
-	TRBV6-5	-	TRBJ1-2	TGTGCCAGCAAGACCCCCCCCTATGGCTACACCTTC	CASKTPPYGYTF
-	TRBV11-2	-	TRBJ1-6	TGTGCCAGCAGCTTAGCCCCGGGGGTTACGGGCGTGCCCCTCCACTTT	CASSLAPGVTGVPLHF
-	TRBV24-1	-	TRBJ2-1	TGTGCCACCAGTGATCCGGGGAAGGTCGACAATGAGCAGTTCTTC	CATSDPGKVDNEQFF
-	TRBV30	-	TRBJ1-1	TGTGCCTGGAGCGCCAGCGACACTGAAGCTTTCTTT	CAWSASDTEAFF
-	TRBV5-1	TRBD1	TRBJ1-6	TGCGCCAGCAGCTTGGGAGACAGGGAAAGTTCACCCCTCCACTTT	CASSLGDRESSPLHF
-	TRBV5-4	-	TRBJ2-3	TGTGCCAGCAGCTTGGGTCGGAGGGAGAATACGCAGTATTTT	CASSLGRRENTQYF
once	TRBV15	-	TRBJ1-4	TGTGCCACCAGCAGAGTTGTAGGCATCCGTACTAATGAAAAACTGTTTTTT	CATSRVVGIRTNEKLFF
-	TRBV27	TRBD2	TRBJ2-7	TGTGCCAGCTGGACTAGCGGGGGGACTTCCTACGAGCAGTACTTC	CASWTSGGTSYEQYF
-	TRBV5-5	-	TRBJ1-4	TGTGCCAGCAGCGGAACAGGGTTAGCTAATGAAAAACTGTTTTTT	CASSGTGLANEKLFF
-	TRBV6-5	TRBD1	TRBJ1-2	TGTGCCAGCAGACCGACAGGGTTGGACTATGGCTACACCTTC	CASRPTGLDYGYTF
-	TRBV7-2	TRBD1	TRBJ1-1	TGTGCCAGCAGCTTTAGCAGGGGGCGATTCCCTGAAGCTTTCTTT	CASSFSRGRFPEAFF
-	TRBV6-1	TRBD1	TRBJ1-3	TGTGCCAGCAGTGAAGAAGAGGGGGCAGCTGGAAACACCATATATTTT	CASSEEEGAAGNTIYF
once	TRBV6-5	-	TRBJ2-2	TGTGCCAGCAGTTTCACCGGGGAGCTGTTTTTT	CASSFTGELFF
-	TRBV12-3/TRBV12-4	TRBD1	TRBJ2-7	TGTGCCAGCAGTTCAAAGACAGGGGGGCAGCAGTACTTC	CASSSKTGGQQYF
-	TRBV30	-	TRBJ1-3	TGTGCCTGGAGTGTGACCCAAAGAAACACCATATATTTT	CAWSVTQRNTIYF
many	TRBV5-4	TRBD2	TRBJ2-2	TGTGCCAGCAGCCCCCTAGCGGGACTAGCGGGGAATGGGGAGCTGTTTTTT	CASSPLAGLAGNGELFF
-	TRBV28	-	TRBJ2-7	TGTGCCAGCAGTTTGGGGACTCTCTACGAGCAGTACTTC	CASSLGTLYEQYF